This T cell receptor beta chain was profiled in a study of T cell repertoires in cytomegalovirus infection. Study as a whole: Matching HLA type, along with CMV infection, was indicated by public TCR beta signatures.

This clonotype was seen at least ten times. Its antigen is undetermined. TCRdb passed the reads through MiXCR, listing each CDR3 protein once. The sample has 450,000 to 600,000 distinct CDR3 sequences; about 11% are singletons. Study conclusions and caveats: Dominant in the ex vivo response were TCR beta clonotypes restricted by HLA-C and specific for CMV. CMV carriers having the relevant HLA were flagged by cumulative public TCR beta family frequency.

The sequence was collected from a human donor in good health (CMV status not recorded). Some clones in this sample may be carry-over from other donors' samples. The sample consisted of PBMCs.

The CDR3 nucleotides are TGTGCCAGCAGCTTAGGGGGATCCGTCCGATACGAGCAGTACTTC. Protein: CASSLGGSVRYEQYF. This rearrangement joins TRBV7-2 to TRBJ2-7; no definite D call. The CDR3 contains 15 residues. CDR1 and CDR2 (germline): SGHTA, FQGNSA. The V end lost 1 base, the J end lost 4 bases, and 14 bases lay between the germline ends.